One and the same sample provided the 16 T cell receptor beta chains below, sequenced in a study of control samples from healthy donors and cancer patients. Using immunoSEQ multiplex PCR, the repertoire was profiled, and TCRdb retains in-frame clones only, with some absent. The sample lists roughly 92,000 clones, 70% to 90% occurring once. What was sequenced was blood. These receptors came from a woman aged 55-69 years in good health.

The J gene is TRBJ2-7, the V gene TRBV11-2; TRBD1 is a possible D gene (5 bases). Germline CDR1 reads SGHAT; CDR2 reads FQNNGV. Trimming shortened V by 0 bases and J by 6 bases, and 9 bases separated the two germline ends. The CDR3 is made up of 13 amino acids. The CDR3 loop reads CASSLELTAEQYF. CDR3 coding DNA: TGTGCCAGCAGCTTAGAATTGACAGCCGAGCAGTACTTC.

This chain joins TRBV28 and TRBJ1-2; maybe TRBD1 (5 bases). V gave up 6 bases and J gave up 4 bases, with 15 bases separating them. The CDR3 contains 14 residues. CDR1 is MDHEN, CDR2 SYDVKM, per germline. CDR3 residues: CASSRPGGSYGYTF. The CDR3 bases are TGTGCCAGCAGCCGACCTGGGGGTTCCTATGGCTACACCTTC.

Relative to its sample, this clone is medium-sized. This chain uses TRBV7-2 with TRBJ2-7; the D gene could be TRBD1 or TRBD2 (6 bases each). Looked up from germline, CDR1 is SGHTA and CDR2 is FQGNSA. This CDR3 has 14 residues. The ends were cut back, 6 bases at V and 4 bases at J, with 16 bases in the middle. CDR3 loop: CASSPDGGGYEQYF. CDR3 sequence (DNA): TGTGCCAGCAGTCCAGATGGAGGGGGATACGAGCAGTACTTC. The variable domain in full, with the rest retrieved from reference TRBV7-2 and TRBJ2-7, is GAGVSQSPSNKVTEKGKDVELRCDPISGHTALYWYRQSLGQGLEFLIYFQGNSAPDKSGLPSDRFSAERTGGSVSTLTIQRTQQEDSAVYLCASSPDGGGYEQYFGPGTRLTVT.

The CDR3 DNA reads as TGTGCCAGCAGCGCGGAGGCTGGAAACACCATATATTTT. The encoded protein is CASSAEAGNTIYF. The rearrangement joins TRBV7-9 to TRBJ1-3, with no clear D. The CDR3 is 13 amino acids. The germline V gene encodes CDR1 SEHNR and CDR2 FQNEAQ (reference sequence). The V and J ends lost 5 bases and 2 bases respectively, with 7 bases between them.

The chain joins TRBV9 to TRBJ2-1; TRBD1 matches 9 bases. Germline V CDR1 and CDR2: SGDLS, YYNGEE. V shed 4 bases and J 8 bases; nucleotides not matched to a gene: 10. The CDR3 totals 15 residues. The CDR3 is CASSPRRGTGHEQFF. The CDR3 coding sequence is TGTGCCAGCAGCCCGCGGCGCGGGACAGGGCATGAGCAGTTCTTC.

V usage is TRBV10-1 and J usage is TRBJ1-3; a weak D match, TRBD1 (5 bases). V shed 6 bases and J shed 9 bases, with 15 bases lying between them. Per the germline V gene, CDR1 is WNHNN and CDR2 is SYGVQD (reference sequence). The CDR3 loop spans 13 amino acids. The DNA of the CDR3 is TGCGCCAGCAGCCAAGAGAGGGGTTCCACCATATATTTT. This codes for CASSQERGSTIYF.

J is TRBJ2-7 and V is TRBV29-1; no reliable D call. Germline V CDR1 and CDR2: SQVTM, ANQGSEA. The CDR3 length is 11 residues. Between the trimmed V and J ends, which lost 0 bases and 3 bases, there was a span of 3 bases. The CDR3 nucleotides read TGCAGCGTTGAAGACAGCTACGAGCAGTACTTC. It specifies CSVEDSYEQYF.

The chain employs TRBV21-1 and TRBJ2-7; no check of the table's D call, TRBD2, against the DNA was made. TRBV21-1 is flagged as a pseudogene. The CDR3 consists of 15 residues. This CDR3 reads CASSKGLTSTYEQYF. Written as DNA, the CDR3 is TGTGCCAGCAGCAAAGGACTGACCTCAACCTACGAGCAGTACTTC.

The V call is TRBV11-2, the J call TRBJ1-1; D gene uncertain. V lost 5 bases to trimming and J lost 4 bases, with 17 bases between them. Germline assignment: CDR1 SGHAT and CDR2 FQNNGV. The CDR3 length is 15 residues. CDR3 in amino acids: CASSPRAGAGTEAFF. Written as DNA, the CDR3 is TGTGCCAGCAGCCCTAGAGCGGGCGCGGGCACTGAAGCTTTCTTT.

The rearrangement joins TRBV9 to TRBJ1-3; D not certain. V dropped 4 bases and J dropped 0 bases, with 14 bases sitting between them. CDR1 is SGDLS, CDR2 YYNGEE, per germline. The CDR3 contains 16 residues. The chain's CDR3 is CASSLGGALSGNTIYF. The CDR3 nucleotides read TGTGCCAGCAGCCTAGGAGGAGCGCTCTCTGGAAACACCATATATTTT.

This chain links TRBV5-6 with TRBJ1-1, with TRBD1 as a possible D gene (6 bases). Germline CDR1 is SGHDT and CDR2 is YYEEEE. The V gene lost 4 bases and the J gene lost 9 bases, with 25 bases spanning the gap. The CDR3 is 16 residues long. CDR3 DNA sequence: TGTGCCAGCAGCCCAGAAAAGGGCGCAGGGGCATCTAAAGCTTTCTTT. The encoded protein is CASSPEKGAGASKAFF.

The chain links TRBV30 to TRBJ2-3; 7 bases line up with TRBD2. Germline V CDR1 and CDR2: GTSNPN, SVGIG (reference sequence). The V and J ends lost 1 base and 9 bases, in that order; junction bases with no gene match: 13. The length of the CDR3 is 15 residues. CDR3 region: CAWSAGGSGMGTQYF. In DNA form, the CDR3 reads TGTGCCTGGAGTGCTGGCGGGAGCGGGATGGGCACGCAGTATTTT.

V and J are TRBV5-4 and TRBJ2-5; D not certain. This CDR3 is 12 amino acids long. V lost 4 bases and J lost 5, with 9 bases in between. CDR1 and CDR2 from the germline V gene are SGHNT and YYREEE (reference sequence). CDR3 DNA: TGTGCCAGCAGCGTTATCCAGGAGACCCAGTACTTC. Translating it yields CASSVIQETQYF.

The genes are TRBV6-2 or TRBV6-3 and TRBJ2-6; 7 bases match TRBD1. The germline V gene has CDR1 MNHEY and CDR2 SVGEGT. Germline trimming cut 6 bases from V and 13 bases from J; bases unmatched to any gene: 9. The CDR3 sequence is 13 residues long. CDR3 nucleotides: TGTGCCAGCAGCGCGGACAGGCTTAGGGTCCTGACTTTC. This translates into CASSADRLRVLTF.

J is TRBJ2-2 and V is TRBV7-9; 10 bases match TRBD2. Germline loops: CDR1 SEHNR, CDR2 FQNEAQ (reference sequence). This CDR3 contains 17 residues. With 4 bases clipped from V and 6 bases from J, the junction kept 11 bases outside the gene matches. The DNA of the CDR3 is TGTGCCAGCAGCTCGATGCCAGCGGGAGGGCTGGCCGGGGAGCTGTTTTTT. It yields the protein CASSSMPAGGLAGELFF.

The chain links TRBV28 to TRBJ2-3, with D possibly being TRBD1 or TRBD2 (5 bases each). V lost 3 bases and J 4 bases, leaving 11 bases between the germline ends. CDR1 and CDR2 from the germline V gene are MDHEN and SYDVKM. The CDR3 is made up of 14 amino acids. The CDR3 DNA follows: TGTGCCAGCAGTTTTGAGGGGTGGTCAGATACGCAGTATTTT. As protein: CASSFEGWSDTQYF.